A single TCR beta chain is shown here with its context. The V gene's germline CDR1 is KGHSH and CDR2 LQKENI. CDR3 length: 16 residues. J was trimmed by 4 bases and V by 1 base; bases with no gene match: 3. The data stem from a study of blood T cell repertoires in COVID-19. Background on the study: Whether acute or convalescent, the COVID-19 samples came from the United States, Italy and Spain. In each case, the material was cDNA or gDNA derived from T cells, B-cell-depleted T cells, or PBMCs.

How the authors handled the data: Using reference gene primer amplification, nucleated cell counts were estimated. Repertoires were generated with immunoSEQ multiplex PCR, while TCRdb's copy carries only in-frame clones and drops some. The V and J calls and clone size were taken over from that table, and D and trimming were inferred from the DNA. In the table there are about 340,000 clones, around four fifths of which are singletons. This TCR was recovered from a man aged 30 to 39 with active or convalescent COVID-19. The sequenced sample was peripheral blood. This rearrangement joins TRBV18 to TRBJ2-1, with TRBD2 matching 11 bases. This chain's CDR3 is CASSPRTSGSYNEQFF. In nucleotides, the CDR3 is TGTGCCAGCTCACCACGGACTAGCGGGTCTTACAATGAGCAGTTCTTC.